A single sample gave rise to the 9 T cell receptor beta chains below, sequenced in a study of T cell repertoires in cytomegalovirus infection. TCRdb reprocessed the reads via MiXCR and lists one record per CDR3 protein. The table records around 450,000 distinct CDR3 sequences, 31% of them present only once. Sequencing was performed on PBMCs. Source of these receptors: a human donor in good health (CMV status not recorded). Some clones in this sample may be carry-over from other donors' samples.

In its sample, this clonotype was seen a few times. The chain employs TRBV6-5 and TRBJ2-2, with D perhaps matching TRBD1 (6 bases). V lost 0 bases and J lost 7, with 12 bases in between. The CDR3 contains 15 residues. Germline CDR1 MNHEY, CDR2 SVGAGI. The CDR3 is CASSYSLGAGGELFF. CDR3 DNA: TGTGCCAGCAGTTACTCGCTGGGGGCTGGCGGGGAGCTGTTTTTT.

This sequence joins TRBV18 and TRBJ2-2; D gene uncertain. The CDR3 runs 16 residues. Germline V gene data show CDR1 as KGHSH and CDR2 as LQKENI. Trimming cost V 2 bases and J 6 bases, with 16 bases left between them. CDR3 coding DNA: TGTGCCAGCTCACCATCTATTGGCAGAAAACCCGGGGAGCTGTTTTTT. Translated: CASSPSIGRKPGELFF.

The J gene is TRBJ1-1, the V gene TRBV6-5; D unresolved. Trimming left V 5 bases short and J 0 bases short, with 16 bases between. The CDR3 contains 16 residues. CDR1 and CDR2 (germline): MNHEY, SVGAGI. The CDR3 region is CASSRAAPVMNTEAFF. CDR3 nucleotides: TGTGCCAGCAGTCGCGCAGCCCCAGTTATGAACACTGAAGCTTTCTTT.

CDR3 bases: TGTGCCAGCAGCTACTCCGGGAACTACCCCTACGAGCAGTACTTC. The encoded protein is CASSYSGNYPYEQYF. This chain connects TRBV5-6 to TRBJ2-7, with a possible D match to TRBD2 (5 bases). The CDR3 is 15 residues long. V lost 3 bases and J 2 bases, leaving 15 bases between the germline ends. Germline values: CDR1 SGHDT, CDR2 YYEEEE.

This chain uses TRBV25-1 with TRBJ2-7, with TRBD1 matching 7 bases. Germline values: CDR1 MGHDK, CDR2 SYGVNS. The CDR3 is made up of 14 amino acids. J was trimmed by 2 bases and V by 5 bases; bases with no gene match: 6. The CDR3 DNA is TGTGCCAGCAGTAAACAGGGGCCCCCCTACGAGCAGTACTTC. Amino acids: CASSKQGPPYEQYF.

The rearrangement joins TRBV2 to TRBJ2-2, with D perhaps matching TRBD1 (5 bases). V lost 2 bases to trimming and J lost 1 base, with 8 bases between them. The CDR3 runs 15 residues. In germline, CDR1 is SNHLY, CDR2 FYNNEI. This chain's CDR3 is CASSENGQNTGELFF. In nucleotides, the CDR3 is TGTGCCAGCAGTGAAAACGGACAGAACACCGGGGAGCTGTTTTTT.

There are a few counts of this clonotype. V and J are TRBV4-2 and TRBJ2-7; D unclear. Per the germline V gene, CDR1 is LGHNA and CDR2 is YNFKEQ. Trimming removed 0 bases from V and 3 bases from J, with 15 bases in between. This CDR3 contains 16 residues. The CDR3 DNA follows: TGTGCCAGCAGCCAAGATCTAACAGAATTCCTCTACGAGCAGTACTTC. Its protein product is CASSQDLTEFLYEQYF.

Only a few counts were recorded for this clonotype. The chain employs TRBV20-1 and TRBJ1-1; D is unresolved. The germline V gene has CDR1 DFQATT and CDR2 SNEGSKA (reference sequence). The CDR3 sequence is 13 residues long. The V gene lost 1 base and the J gene lost 1 base, with 7 bases spanning the gap. The CDR3 DNA follows: TGCAGTGCTAGAGTTCATGAGAACACTGAAGCTTTCTTT. This translates into CSARVHENTEAFF.

The genes are TRBV5-1 and TRBJ1-1, with a tentative D call TRBD1 (6 bases). V lost 6 bases, J lost 1 base, and 13 bases lay in between. CDR1 SGHRS and CDR2 YFSETQ come from the germline V gene. The CDR3 is 14 residues long. In DNA form, the CDR3 reads TGCGCCAGCATGCGGGGGGCGGGGAACACTGAAGCTTTCTTT. This codes for CASMRGAGNTEAFF.